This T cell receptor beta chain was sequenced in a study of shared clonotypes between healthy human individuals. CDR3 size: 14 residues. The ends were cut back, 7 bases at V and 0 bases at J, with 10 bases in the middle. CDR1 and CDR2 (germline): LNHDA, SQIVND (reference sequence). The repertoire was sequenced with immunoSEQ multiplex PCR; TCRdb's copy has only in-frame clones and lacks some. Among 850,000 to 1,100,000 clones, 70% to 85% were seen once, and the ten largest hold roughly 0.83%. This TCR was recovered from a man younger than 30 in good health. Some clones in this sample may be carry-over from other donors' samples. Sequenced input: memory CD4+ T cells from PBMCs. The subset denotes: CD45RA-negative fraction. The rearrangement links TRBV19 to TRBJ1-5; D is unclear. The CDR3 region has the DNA TGTGCCAGTACTAGGCTTTCTAGCAATCAGCCCCAGCATTTT. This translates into CASTRLSSNQPQHF.